Described below is a single T cell receptor (beta chain) sequence and its context. The data belong to a study of blood T cell repertoires in COVID-19. Data came from immunoSEQ multiplex PCR; TCRdb stores just in-frame clones and leaves some out. The table records 310,000 or so clones, over 75% of them present only once. Germline CDR1 reads LNHDA; CDR2 reads SQIVND (reference sequence). Trimming pared 6 bases from V and 2 bases from J, leaving 11 bases between. This CDR3 has 14 amino acids. The TCR originated in a woman aged 30 to 39 who had recovered from COVID-19. The chain uses TRBV19 and TRBJ1-5, with D perhaps TRBD1 (5 bases). The sequencing input was PBMCs or T cells enriched from blood (not recorded which). CDR3 region: CASSFQGGNQPQHF. Written as DNA, the CDR3 is TGTGCCAGTAGCTTCCAGGGTGGCAATCAGCCCCAGCATTTT. The entire variable domain, with the rest obtained from reference TRBV19 and TRBJ1-5, is as follows: DGGITQSPKYLFRKEGQNVTLSCEQNLNHDAMYWYRQDPGQGLRLIYYSQIVNDFQKGDIAEGYSVSREKKESFPLTVTSAQKNPTAFYLCASSFQGGNQPQHFGDGTRLSIL.